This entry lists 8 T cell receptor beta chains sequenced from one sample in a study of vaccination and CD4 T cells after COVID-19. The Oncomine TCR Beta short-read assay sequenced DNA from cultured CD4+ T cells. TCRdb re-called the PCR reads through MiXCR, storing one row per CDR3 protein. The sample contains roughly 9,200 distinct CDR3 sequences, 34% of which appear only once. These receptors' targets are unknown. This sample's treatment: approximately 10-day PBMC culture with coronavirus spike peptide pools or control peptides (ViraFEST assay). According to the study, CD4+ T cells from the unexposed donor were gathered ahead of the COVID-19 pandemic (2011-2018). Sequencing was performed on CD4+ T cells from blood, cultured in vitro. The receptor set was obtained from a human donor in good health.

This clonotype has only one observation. The CDR3 here is CASSPGSGRTEAFF. The CDR3 DNA follows: TGTGCCAGCTCACCGGGAAGTGGGAGGACTGAAGCTTTCTTT. The rearrangement joins TRBV18 to TRBJ1-1; D gene uncertain. CDR1 KGHSH and CDR2 LQKENI come from the germline V gene. The CDR3 has 14 residues. V was cut by 3 bases and J by 5 bases, with 13 bases left in between.

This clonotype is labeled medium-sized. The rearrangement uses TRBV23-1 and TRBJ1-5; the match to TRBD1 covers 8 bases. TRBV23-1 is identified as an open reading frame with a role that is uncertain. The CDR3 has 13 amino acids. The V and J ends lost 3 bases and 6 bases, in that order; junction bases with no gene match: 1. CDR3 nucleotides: TGCGCCAGCAGTCACAGGGGGCGTCAGCCCCAGCATTTT. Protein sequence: CASSHRGRQPQHF.

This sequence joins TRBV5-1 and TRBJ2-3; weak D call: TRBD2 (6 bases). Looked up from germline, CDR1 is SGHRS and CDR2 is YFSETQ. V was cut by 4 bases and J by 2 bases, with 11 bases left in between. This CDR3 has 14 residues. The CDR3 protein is CASSALAVTDTQYF. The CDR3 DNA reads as TGCGCCAGCAGCGCTTTAGCGGTCACAGATACGCAGTATTTT. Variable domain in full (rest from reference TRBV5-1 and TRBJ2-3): KAGVTQTPRYLIKTRGQQVTLSCSPISGHRSVSWYQQTPGQGLQFLFEYFSETQRNKGNFPGRFSGRQFSNSRSEMNVSTLELGDSALYLCASSALAVTDTQYFGPGTRLTVL.

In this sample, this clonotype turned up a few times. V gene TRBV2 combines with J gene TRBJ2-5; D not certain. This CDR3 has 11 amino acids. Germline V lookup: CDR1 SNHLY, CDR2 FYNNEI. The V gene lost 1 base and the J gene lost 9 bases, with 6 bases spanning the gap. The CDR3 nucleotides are TGTGCCAGCAGTGAAGAATTGTCCCAGTACTTC. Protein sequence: CASSEELSQYF. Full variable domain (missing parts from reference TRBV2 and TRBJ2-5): EPEVTQTPSHQVTQMGQEVILRCVPISNHLYFYWYRQILGQKVEFLVSFYNNEISEKSEIFDDQFSVERPDGSNFTLKIRSTKLEDSAMYFCASSEELSQYFGPGTRLLVL.

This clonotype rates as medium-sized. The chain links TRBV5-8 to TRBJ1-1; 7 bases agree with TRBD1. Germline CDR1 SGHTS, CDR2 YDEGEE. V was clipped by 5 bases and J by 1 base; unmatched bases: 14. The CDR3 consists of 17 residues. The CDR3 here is CASSIVWGTATNTEAFF. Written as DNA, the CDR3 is TGTGCCAGCAGTATTGTGTGGGGGACAGCCACGAACACTGAAGCTTTCTTT.

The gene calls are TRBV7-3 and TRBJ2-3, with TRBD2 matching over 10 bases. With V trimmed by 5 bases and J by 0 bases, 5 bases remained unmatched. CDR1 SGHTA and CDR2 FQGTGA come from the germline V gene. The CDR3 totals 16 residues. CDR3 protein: CASSPSSGGSTDTQYF. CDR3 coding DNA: TGTGCCAGCAGCCCTTCTAGCGGGGGAAGCACAGATACGCAGTATTTT.

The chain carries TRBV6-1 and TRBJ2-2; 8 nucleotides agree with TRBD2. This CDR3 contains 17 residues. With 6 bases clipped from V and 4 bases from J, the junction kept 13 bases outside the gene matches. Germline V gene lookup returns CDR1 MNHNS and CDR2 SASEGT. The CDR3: CASRERGGGFGTGELFF. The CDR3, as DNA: TGTGCCAGCAGGGAACGGGGCGGGGGGTTCGGCACCGGGGAGCTGTTTTTT.

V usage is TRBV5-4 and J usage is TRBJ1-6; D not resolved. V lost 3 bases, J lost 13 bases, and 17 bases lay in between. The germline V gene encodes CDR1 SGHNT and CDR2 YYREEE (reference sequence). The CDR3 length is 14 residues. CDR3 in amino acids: CASSSWTAPGPLHF. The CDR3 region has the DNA TGTGCCAGCAGCTCCTGGACGGCGCCGGGCCCCCTCCACTTT.